The clone carrying this TCR beta chain was seen at least ten times. Its antigen is still unknown. This record belongs to a study of T cell repertoires in cytomegalovirus infection. At the level of the study: Public signatures in TCR beta pointed to CMV infection and matching HLA type. General study findings and limits: Dominating the ex vivo response were TCR beta clonotypes that were CMV-specific and HLA-C-restricted.

The CDR3 consists of 15 residues. CDR1 SGHNT and CDR2 YYREEE come from the germline V gene (reference sequence). With V trimmed by 4 bases and J by 4 bases, 5 bases remained unmatched. TCRdb re-called the reads with MiXCR, one entry per CDR3 protein. The top ten hold around 2.5% of the sample, which has 310,000 or so distinct CDR3 sequences, around 9.6% seen once. The V and J genes are TRBV5-4 and TRBJ2-1; TRBD1 matches 10 bases. The sample comprised PBMCs. This clonotype was obtained from a human donor in good health (CMV status not recorded). Some clones in this sample may be carry-over from other donors' samples. CDR3 sequence reads: CASSGGQGLYNEQFF. Here the CDR3 DNA reads TGTGCCAGCAGCGGGGGACAGGGGTTGTACAATGAGCAGTTCTTC.